A single T cell receptor beta chain is shown here with its context. The authors combined some 200,000 CFSE-labeled responder cells with some 200,000 irradiated, violet-dye-labeled stimulator cells in plates. Clones were sequenced by immunoSEQ multiplex PCR, and TCRdb holds only the in-frame ones, with some missing. The data show under 20,000 clones, about two fifths seen once. The CDR3 consists of 15 residues. The V segment lost 3 bases and the J segment 4 bases; nucleotides outside the gene matches: 7. Germline V gene sequence: CDR1 LGHNA, CDR2 YNFKEQ. This sample was included in a study of graft-versus-host responses after intestinal transplantation. Study conclusions and caveats: Present in recipient marrow, GvH clones included some that appeared first in ileum or blood. High graft-versus-host to host-versus-graft clonal ratios were found in allografts of patients who had graft-donor T cell macrochimerism.

V is TRBV4-2 and J is TRBJ2-7; 9 nucleotides line up with TRBD1. The TCR sequence derives from a human patient who received an intestinal transplant. Source: alloreactive CD8+ T cells from a mixed lymphocyte reaction culture, taken before intestinal transplant. The subset is: CFSE-low proliferating T cells sorted from roughly six-day pre-transplant mixed lymphocyte reaction (GvH or HvG direction). CDR3 residues: CASSHGPGTGYEQYF. In DNA form, the CDR3 reads TGTGCCAGCAGCCACGGTCCCGGGACAGGGTACGAGCAGTACTTC.